This paragraph reports one TCR beta chain. The data are from a study of blood T cell repertoires in COVID-19. Study overall: Sites across the United States, Italy and Spain contributed samples from acute and convalescent COVID-19.

Original handling: Estimation of nucleated cell counts relied on the amplification of reference gene primers. Assay used: immunoSEQ multiplex PCR; TCRdb lists only in-frame clones, some missing. V, J and clone size reflect that table, while D and trimming were determined from the DNA. The table lists some 240,000 clones, roughly 88% of them singletons. People in the exposed group encountered a COVID-19 case within 2 weeks before entering the study. Trimming stripped 2 bases from V and 8 bases from J, with 12 bases between. The CDR3 has 13 residues. Germline CDR1 is SEHNR and CDR2 is FQNEAQ (reference sequence).

J is TRBJ1-2 and V is TRBV7-9; D uncertain. Sample: PBMCs or T cells enriched from blood (not recorded which). The sequence came from a woman in her forties who had been exposed to COVID-19. CDR3 DNA sequence: TGTGCCAGCAGCTTAATTGAGGGAGGGGGCTACACCTTC. It yields the protein CASSLIEGGGYTF.